These T cell receptor beta chains were read from a single sample in a study of CD4 T cells in relation to SARS-CoV-2 and coronaviruses. Data came from immunoSEQ multiplex PCR; TCRdb stores just in-frame clones and leaves some out. In the table there are nearly 30,000 clones, around 80% of which are singletons. Their specific antigens are unknown. The sample comprised CD4+ T cells from PBMCs, cultured in vitro. The receptor set was obtained from a human donor in good health. The CDR3 runs from the conserved cysteine through the conserved F or W. D genes are given only for firm matches. Rows may omit the clone size; those that give it use once, few, many or a size class.

abundance,v_gene,j_gene,d_gene,CDR3nt,CDR3aa
few,TRBV19,TRBJ1-1,NA,TGTGCCAGTATCCTTCGGGGGAACACTGAAGCTTTCTTT,CASILRGNTEAFF
NA,TRBV2,TRBJ2-5,NA,TGTGCCAGCAGTGAAGCTGGCCGGGACCCGTGGCAGACCCAGTACTTC,CASSEAGRDPWQTQYF
NA,TRBV5-1,TRBJ1-6,NA,TGCGCCAGCAGCCTCGATTCAGGGGACATTCCCACCCTCCACTTT,CASSLDSGDIPTLHF
few,TRBV10-3,TRBJ2-7,TRBD1,TGTGCCATCAGTCGCGACAGGGGGCTAGAGCAGTACTTC,CAISRDRGLEQYF
NA,TRBV19,TRBJ1-1,NA,TGTGCCAGTAGTACCCTCCGGGGGGTTGAAGCTTTCTTT,CASSTLRGVEAFF
NA,TRBV7-2,TRBJ1-1,NA,TGTGCCAGCAGCTTGGGGGGGTATTTGGTAGTGAACACTGAAGCTTTCTTT,CASSLGGYLVVNTEAFF
NA,TRBV2,TRBJ2-3,TRBD2,TGTGCCAGCCGCGGGACTAGGGCAGATACGCAGTATTTT,CASRGTRADTQYF
few,TRBV2,TRBJ1-5,NA,TGTGCCAGCAGTGACGAGGTAGTGCCTTACGGGAGCAATCAGCCCCAGCATTTT,CASSDEVVPYGSNQPQHF
NA,TRBV19,TRBJ2-3,TRBD2,TGTGCCAGTAGTCGGGCTAGCGGGGGAAGCACAGATACGCAGTATTTT,CASSRASGGSTDTQYF
NA,TRBV4-3,TRBJ1-2,TRBD1,TGCGCCAGCGCTCCGGGACAGGGGATTGGCTACACCTTC,CASAPGQGIGYTF
NA,TRBV2,TRBJ2-3,TRBD2,TGTGCCAGCAGACCAGGACTAGCGGGGGGGTGGACAGATACGCAGTATTTT,CASRPGLAGGWTDTQYF
NA,TRBV11-3,TRBJ2-5,TRBD2,TGTGCCAGCAGCCCCGGGGGAGGGGCCCGCAAAGAGACCCAGTACTTC,CASSPGGGARKETQYF
NA,TRBV25-1,TRBJ2-1,NA,TGTGCCAGCAGCGGGGTAAATTCTAATGAGCAGTTCTTC,CASSGVNSNEQFF
NA,TRBV11-3,TRBJ1-1,NA,TGTGCCAGCAGCCAAGGGGGAGAAGCTGCTGAAGCTTTCTTT,CASSQGGEAAEAFF
NA,TRBV7-6,TRBJ2-7,NA,TGTGCCAGCAGCTTAGGGGGGGACCTTGCCTACGAGCAGTACTTC,CASSLGGDLAYEQYF
once,TRBV9,TRBJ1-1,NA,TGTGCCAGCAGCGCGAATTACAGGGCCACTGAAGCTTTCTTT,CASSANYRATEAFF
NA,TRBV6-5,TRBJ2-3,TRBD2,TGTGCCAGCAGACCGGGACTAGCGACAGATACGCAGTATTTT,CASRPGLATDTQYF
NA,TRBV29-1,TRBJ1-1,NA,TGCAGCGTTGAAAGGGGGAGAGACACTGAAGCTTTCTTT,CSVERGRDTEAFF
NA,TRBV7-2,TRBJ1-1,TRBD1,TGTGCCAGCAGCCCGCAGGGGGTTACTGAAGCTTTCTTT,CASSPQGVTEAFF
NA,TRBV2,TRBJ2-7,TRBD1,TGTGCCTCCCGGGTGATGGGACAGGGACGCTACGAGCAGTACTTC,CASRVMGQGRYEQYF
NA,TRBV4-3,TRBJ2-5,NA,TGCGCCAGCAGCCAAGATGGCAGGCGGGGGACCCAGTACTTC,CASSQDGRRGTQYF
NA,TRBV6-5,TRBJ2-7,NA,TGTGCCAGCAGGGGCAGGAGTGGGGGCTCCTACGAGCAGTACTTC,CASRGRSGGSYEQYF
NA,TRBV7-9,TRBJ2-3,TRBD2,TGTGCCAGCAGCTTCAGCGGGAGGGGGGGAGATACGCAGTATTTT,CASSFSGRGGDTQYF